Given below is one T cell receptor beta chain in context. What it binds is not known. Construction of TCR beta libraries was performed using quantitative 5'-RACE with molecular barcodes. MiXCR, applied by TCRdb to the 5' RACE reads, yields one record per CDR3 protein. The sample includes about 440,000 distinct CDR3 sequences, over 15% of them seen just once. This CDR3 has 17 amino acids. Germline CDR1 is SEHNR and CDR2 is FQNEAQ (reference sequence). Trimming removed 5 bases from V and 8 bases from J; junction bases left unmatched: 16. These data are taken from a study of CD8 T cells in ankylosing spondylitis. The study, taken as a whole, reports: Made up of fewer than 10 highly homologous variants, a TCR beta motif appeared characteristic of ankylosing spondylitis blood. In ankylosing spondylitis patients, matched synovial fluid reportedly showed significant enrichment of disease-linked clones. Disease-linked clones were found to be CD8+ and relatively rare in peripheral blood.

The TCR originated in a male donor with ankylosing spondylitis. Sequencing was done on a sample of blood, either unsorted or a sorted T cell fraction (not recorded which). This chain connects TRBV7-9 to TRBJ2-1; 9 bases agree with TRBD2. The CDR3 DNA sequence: TGTGCCAGCAGCCGGAGTGGATTTGGCGGGGGGGCCCATGAGCAGTTCTTC. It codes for CASSRSGFGGGAHEQFF.